The clone carrying this TCR beta chain was counted many times. The data originate from a study of metastatic and nonmetastatic thyroid tumors. Study context: From malignant and benign thyroid patients, repertoires in blood and in tumor or nodule tissue were compared.

CDR1 and CDR2 from the germline V gene are SGHAT and FQNNGV. V lost 3 bases to trimming and J lost 0 bases, with 15 bases between them. The CDR3 runs to 17 residues. TCRdb ran MiXCR on the PCR reads. Found here are about 32,000 clones, more than 20% of them singletons; the top ten hold around 9.6%. Thyroid surgery was performed in patients who had received no treatment beforehand. The origin of this receptor is a female donor with papillary thyroid cancer or a benign thyroid nodule (not recorded which). Some clones in this sample may be carry-over from other donors' samples. The chain combines TRBV11-2 with TRBJ1-5; D might be TRBD1 (6 bases). Sequencing input: blood. CDR3 bases: TGTGCCAGCAGCTTCGTCAGTACAGGGTTTAGCAATCAGCCCCAGCATTTT. It is translated as CASSFVSTGFSNQPQHF.